The next 4 T cell receptor beta chains were all read from a single sample in a study of identical twins. TCRdb fed the 5' RACE reads into MiXCR, producing one record per CDR3 protein. The table records around 450,000 distinct CDR3 sequences, 11% to 15% of them present only once. This sample was shared with a second study, whose subject was yellow fever vaccine responses in identical twins.

The sequencing sample was made of CD4+ T cells sorted from blood. All receptors come from a woman aged 18-29 years in good health.

The chain links TRBV11-2 to TRBJ2-7, with D tentatively TRBD2 (7 bases). The germline V gene encodes CDR1 SGHAT and CDR2 FQNNGV. Trimming left V 1 base short and J 4 bases short, with 20 bases between. The length of the CDR3 is 17 residues. The CDR3: CASSLGGRGAALYEQYF. Here the CDR3 DNA reads TGTGCCAGCAGCTTAGGGGGCCGGGGGGCCGCCCTGTACGAGCAGTACTTC.

This clonotype was seen a handful of times. The chain links TRBV9 to TRBJ2-7, with 8 bases matching TRBD1. The CDR3 is made up of 14 amino acids. The germline V gene encodes CDR1 SGDLS and CDR2 YYNGEE. The V and J ends lost 5 bases and 4 bases, in that order; junction bases with no gene match: 8. CDR3 DNA: TGTGCCAGCAGTGCTGGCAGGGGGCTGTACGAGCAGTACTTC. Its translation is CASSAGRGLYEQYF.

The gene calls are TRBV20-1 and TRBJ1-6, with a possible D match to TRBD1 (6 bases). The CDR3 has 14 amino acids. Looked up from germline, CDR1 is DFQATT and CDR2 is SNEGSKA (reference sequence). V lost 5 bases, J lost 3 bases, and 11 bases lay in between. As DNA, the CDR3 is TGCAGTGCTTTCCTACAGGGCTATAATTCACCCCTCCACTTT. It specifies CSAFLQGYNSPLHF.

This clonotype was recorded a few times. The rearrangement links TRBV3-1 to TRBJ2-5; no definite D call. The CDR3 is 13 residues long. Germline V lookup: CDR1 LGHDT, CDR2 YNNKEL (reference sequence). V was trimmed by 0 bases and J by 6 bases, leaving 8 bases between them. The CDR3 here is CASSQDEPKTQYF. Written as DNA, the CDR3 is TGTGCCAGCAGCCAAGATGAACCCAAGACCCAGTACTTC.